A single sample gave rise to the 20 T cell receptor beta chains below, sequenced in a study of PD-L1 blockade in urothelial cancer (dated by TCRdb to 2017 to 2019). Library construction relied on the immunoSEQ multiplex PCR assay. Drawn from immuneACCESS, this table holds only the in-frame rearrangements with V and J called that TCRdb kept. Clones are partly lost; checked studies trace under half to an unresolved V gene and leave the rest unexplained. In all, the sample holds about 72,000 clones, and about 86% of those were seen once. The top ten clones comprise 14% to 15% of the sample. The time point label here, explained by the study, means: pretreatment peripheral blood. Here the sequenced sample was PBMCs, taken around atezolizumab (anti-PD-L1) treatment. These receptors originate from a man between 60 and 70 years old with urothelial cancer.

The V call is TRBV5-4, the J call TRBJ2-5; TRBD2 aligns across 8 bases. Unmatched junction bases numbered 5, after V lost 1 base and J lost 0 bases. The V gene's germline CDR1 is SGHNT and CDR2 YYREEE (reference sequence). This CDR3 is 16 amino acids long. CDR3 DNA: TGTGCCAGCAGCTTGACTAGCGGCTTGTACCAAGAGACCCAGTACTTC. Its protein is CASSLTSGLYQETQYF.

The CDR3 region is CASSPTGVQPQHF. As DNA, the CDR3 is TGTGCCAGCAGCCCTACAGGGGTTCAGCCCCAGCATTTT. V usage is TRBV6-5 and J usage is TRBJ1-5, with 7 bases fitting TRBD1. Trimming cost V 6 bases and J 6 bases; bases outside gene matches: 5. Germline CDR1 MNHEY, CDR2 SVGAGI. This CDR3 has 13 amino acids.

V gene TRBV2 combines with J gene TRBJ2-7; 8 bases line up with TRBD1. V shed 7 bases and J 2 bases; nucleotides not matched to a gene: 7. Germline V gene data show CDR1 as SNHLY and CDR2 as FYNNEI. This CDR3 has 14 residues. DNA of the CDR3: TGTGCCAGCACCCGGGACAGGCGGACCTACGAGCAGTACTTC. The encoded protein is CASTRDRRTYEQYF. The full variable domain, completed using reference TRBV2 and TRBJ2-7, is EPEVTQTPSHQVTQMGQEVILRCVPISNHLYFYWYRQILGQKVEFLVSFYNNEISEKSEIFDDQFSVERPDGSNFTLKIRSTKLEDSAMYFCASTRDRRTYEQYFGPGTRLTVT.

V usage is TRBV5-1 and J usage is TRBJ2-3; 7 positions agree with TRBD2. After removal of 4 bases from V and 1 base from J, the junction contained 6 bases not matched to a gene. The CDR3 runs 15 residues. Per the germline V gene, CDR1 is SGHRS and CDR2 is YFSETQ. CDR3 sequence: CASSPGLGGTDTQYF. The CDR3 DNA follows: TGCGCCAGCAGCCCAGGACTAGGAGGCACAGATACGCAGTATTTT.

This clone was seen a handful of times. V gene TRBV7-2 combines with J gene TRBJ2-5, with D perhaps TRBD1 (6 bases). V lost 1 base and J lost 5, with 14 bases in between. This CDR3 has 15 amino acids. CDR1 and CDR2 (germline): SGHTA, FQGNSA. The CDR3 spells CASSLGVERGETQYF. The CDR3 DNA is TGTGCCAGCAGCTTAGGGGTAGAAAGGGGGGAGACCCAGTACTTC.

This chain connects TRBV5-1 to TRBJ2-3, with TRBD2 matching over 12 bases. With 4 bases clipped from V and 4 bases from J, the junction kept 7 bases outside the gene matches. This CDR3 is built from 16 residues. Per the germline V gene, CDR1 is SGHRS and CDR2 is YFSETQ. As DNA, the CDR3 is TGCGCCAGCAGCCCGACTAGCGGGGGAGGGTCAGATACGCAGTATTTT. It yields the protein CASSPTSGGGSDTQYF.

For this clone: The junction departs from the called germline gene at one end, perhaps through a read error. The chain joins TRBV7-3 to TRBJ2-5; 13 bases agree with TRBD2. CDR1 is SGHTA and CDR2 is FQGTGA in the germline V gene. The CDR3 runs 15 residues. The CDR3: CASSITSGGVETQYF. CDR3 bases: TGTGCCAGCAGCATAACTAGCGGGGGGGTGGAGACCCAGTACTTC.

The chain recombines TRBV30 with TRBJ2-7; TRBD2 might be the D (7 bases). The CDR3 is 19 residues long. The V end was cut by 5 bases, the J end by 0 bases, with 29 bases between. Germline CDR1 is GTSNPN and CDR2 is SVGIG (reference sequence). The CDR3 is CAWFLVNWDGGRISYEQYF. The CDR3 DNA reads TGTGCCTGGTTCCTTGTGAATTGGGACGGGGGGCGAATCTCCTACGAGCAGTACTTC.

The V call is TRBV11-3, the J call TRBJ2-7; TRBD2 agrees at 13 bases. J gave up 2 bases and V 5 bases, and 3 bases lay outside the gene matches. The V gene's germline CDR1 is SGHNT and CDR2 YENEEA. The CDR3 extends over 15 amino acids. The CDR3 DNA reads TGTGCCAGCAGCATACTAGCGGGGGGGCCCTACGAGCAGTACTTC. Protein sequence: CASSILAGGPYEQYF.

The chain employs TRBV5-1 and TRBJ1-2; 10 nucleotides agree with TRBD1. Germline V gene data show CDR1 as SGHRS and CDR2 as YFSETQ. V shed 4 bases and J 8 bases; nucleotides not matched to a gene: 14. CDR3 length equals 16 residues. CDR3 coding DNA: TGCGCCAGCAGCCATGGGACAGGGGCCTTCGACGGCGGCTACACCTTC. Protein sequence: CASSHGTGAFDGGYTF.

The chain combines TRBV4-3 with TRBJ1-3, with D uncertain. Germline lookup yields CDR1 LGHNA and CDR2 YSLEER. V was shortened by 0 bases and J by 9 bases, with 21 bases between the two germline ends. The CDR3 extends over 17 amino acids. For the CDR3, the DNA is TGCGCCAGCAGCCAAGATTTCGCGGCGGGAGGGTTGGTCACCATATATTTT. It yields the protein CASSQDFAAGGLVTIYF.

The genes are TRBV6-1 and TRBJ1-1; weak D call: TRBD1 (5 bases). V dropped 7 bases and J dropped 10 bases, with 19 bases sitting between them. Looked up from germline, CDR1 is MNHNS and CDR2 is SASEGT. The CDR3 is 13 residues long. The CDR3 spells CASTQGLGVAAFF. The CDR3 region has the DNA TGTGCCAGCACCCAGGGACTAGGGGTTGCAGCTTTCTTT.

The chain is built from TRBV6-1 and TRBJ2-3; D might be TRBD1 (6 bases). The ends were cut back, 2 bases at V and 2 bases at J, with 17 bases in the middle. Germline V lookup: CDR1 MNHNS, CDR2 SASEGT. The CDR3 extends over 17 amino acids. CDR3 residues: CASSEIRRAGDTDTQYF. DNA of the CDR3: TGTGCCAGCAGTGAAATCCGTAGGGCAGGGGACACAGATACGCAGTATTTT.

The V call is TRBV6-4, the J call TRBJ1-1; 7 positions agree with TRBD1. CDR3 length: 13 amino acids. J lost 1 base, V lost 7 bases, and 3 bases had no gene match. Germline CDR1 and CDR2: MRHNA and SNTAGT. CDR3 amino acids: CASTGQSNTEAFF. The CDR3 DNA sequence: TGTGCCAGCACGGGACAGTCGAACACTGAAGCTTTCTTT.

The V and J genes are TRBV10-3 and TRBJ1-6; no clear D gene. The germline V gene encodes CDR1 ENHRY and CDR2 SYGVKD. V was clipped by 8 bases and J by 7 bases, with 12 bases between them. This CDR3 comprises 13 residues. The CDR3 region is CAIRGKVNSPLHF. CDR3 DNA sequence: TGTGCCATCCGCGGTAAAGTCAATTCACCCCTCCACTTT.

This sequence joins TRBV15 and TRBJ1-2; 8 nucleotides line up with TRBD1. Germline trimming cut 2 bases from V and 4 bases from J; bases unmatched to any gene: 9. The CDR3 runs to 16 residues. In germline, CDR1 is LNHNV, CDR2 YYDKDF (reference sequence). In DNA, the CDR3 is TGTGCCACCAGCAGATGGGGACAGGTGCTTGCCTATGGCTACACCTTC. Translated, it gives CATSRWGQVLAYGYTF.

V is TRBV9 and J is TRBJ1-3, with 7 bases lining up with TRBD1. J gave up 3 bases and V 0 bases, and 9 bases lay outside the gene matches. CDR3 length: 17 amino acids. Per germline, CDR1 SGDLS and CDR2 YYNGEE. In nucleotides, the CDR3 is TGTGCCAGCAGCGTAGACCCAGGGGGGCCGAATGGAAACACCATATATTTT. Its translation: CASSVDPGGPNGNTIYF.

The chain links TRBV11-2 to TRBJ1-2; 7 bases fit TRBD1. Looked up from germline, CDR1 is SGHAT and CDR2 is FQNNGV. The length of the CDR3 is 15 residues. J gave up 2 bases and V 1 base, and 4 bases lay outside the gene matches. The CDR3, as DNA: TGTGCCAGCAGCTTAGCTCGCAGGGGGAACTATGGCTACACCTTC. This encodes CASSLARRGNYGYTF.

This clone was counted once. The CDR3 loop is CASSEMTGVSNQPQHF. CDR3 in DNA: TGTGCCAGCAGTGAGATGACAGGGGTGAGCAATCAGCCCCAGCATTTT. This chain connects TRBV2 to TRBJ1-5; 8 positions agree with TRBD1. CDR1 and CDR2 from the germline V gene are SNHLY and FYNNEI. The junction had 5 bases not matched to a gene; V was cut back by 3 bases and J by 1 base. The CDR3 runs to 16 residues.

The chain joins TRBV2 to TRBJ1-2, with D possibly being TRBD1 (5 bases). The CDR3 totals 14 residues. Germline V gene data show CDR1 as SNHLY and CDR2 as FYNNEI. V dropped 6 bases and J dropped 8 bases, with 19 bases sitting between them. The CDR3 loop reads CASRGEGQKGGYTF. The DNA of the CDR3 is TGTGCCAGCAGGGGGGAGGGGCAAAAGGGAGGCTACACCTTC.